This TCR beta chain was documented in a study of CD8 T cells in Susac syndrome (dated by TCRdb to the late 2010s). About the investigation overall: Repertoire sequencing was used to test whether CD8+ T cell activation and differentiation in Susac syndrome was antigen driven.

From its cysteine to its phenylalanine, the CDR3 spans 12 amino acids. Only the CDR3 portion is preserved as DNA: 36 bases, with reading frame beginning at the first base. CDR1 and CDR2 are drawn from the germline V gene (reference sequence): SEHNR, FQNEAQ. V is clipped by 1 base and J by 8 bases, and the sequence between their germline boundaries is 8 bases long. Points on this clonotype: Its binding antigen is unknown. Base quality data are lacking; no much larger clone is found one base away.

Peripheral blood CD8+ and CD4+ T cells from healthy donors, Susac syndrome patients and multiple sclerosis patients were profiled using high-throughput TCR beta sequencing. The healthy donors served as controls matched for age and sex. Bulk CD8+ and CD4+ T cells were purified by magnetic negative isolation, while CD8+ TEMRA cells were enriched using FACS. Blood was collected in EDTA tubes and processed within 24 hours, with PBMCs isolated through density gradient centrifugation. PBMCs intended for TCR sequencing were cryopreserved in liquid nitrogen and thawed later in a water bath at 37 degrees C. The sorted or isolated CD4+, CD8+ and CD8+ TEMRA cells reached a purity of at least 90%. RNA was extracted using the RNeasy kit, and roughly 0.5 to 1 microgram was reverse transcribed with random hexamers. The immunoSEQ multiplex PCR assay, which covers 54 Vbeta and 13 Jbeta segments, was used to amplify TCR beta CDR3 regions. Bias from PCR amplification was corrected by using a synthetic template baseline for primer optimization and for computational correction. The paper's processing steps were these. Reads were annotated to V, D and J genes according to IMGT and were analyzed with immunoSEQ Analyzer, with only productive sequences retained. Clonality was calculated as one minus the Shannon entropy normalized by log2 of the number of productive unique sequences. For each patient and control, public and private clones were evaluated among the 100 most prevalent clones. Clones were defined as Susac-specific if absent from the healthy and MS cohorts, from more than 900 published viral clones and from other ImmuneACCESS disease sequences. The raw public data were reprocessed by TCRdb itself: fastp quality trimming at Q25, MiXCR clonotype calling, in-frame beta chains only. CDR3 protein sequences are deduplicated, and each keeps its most common genes and DNA. The V and J calls were not made by the authors but by TCRdb's processing. Counted in this sample were approximately 100,000 distinct CDR3 sequences; about nine tenths of them appeared once. The ten biggest clones cover roughly 0.15% of the sample.

The paper as a whole reports these results and caveats: The study acknowledged that relatively few individuals were included in the TCR sequencing and HLA analysis.

The V and J genes are TRBV7-9 and TRBJ1-1; no D gene is confidently identified. Material for sequencing was CD4+ T cells from PBMCs. The sequence was collected from a human donor in good health. The CDR3 in this case is CASSLGGLEAFF. The DNA sequence is as follows: TGTGCCAGCAGCTTAGGAGGGCTCGAAGCTTTCTTT.